The source of this T cell receptor beta chain is a study of blood T cell repertoires in COVID-19. Study in general: From T cells, B-cell-depleted T cells, or PBMCs came the material, which was cDNA or gDNA.

Sequenced by immunoSEQ multiplex PCR; TCRdb stores in-frame clones only, minus some. In the table there are 200,000 to 250,000 clones, approximately 85% of which are singletons. In germline, CDR1 is SGHRS, CDR2 YFSETQ. This CDR3 is built from 13 residues. V lost 3 bases, J lost 8 bases, and 5 bases stayed unmatched. This clone was seen a few times. The specimen was peripheral blood. The J gene is TRBJ1-2, the V gene TRBV5-1; 9 positions match TRBD1. This clonotype was obtained from a man aged 35-49 years with acute or convalescent COVID-19. CDR3 in DNA: TGCGCCAGCAGCTCGGGACAGGGCGAAGGCTACACCTTC. The encoded protein is CASSSGQGEGYTF.